Described below is a single T cell receptor beta chain sequence and its context. This clone is described as large (0.1 to 1%). The antigen this receptor binds is unknown. No base qualities exist here, and no much larger clone lies one base off it. CD4+ T cells from unexposed donors were collected before the COVID-19 pandemic (2011-2018). After less than eleven days of culture, CD4+ T cells were isolated with the EasySep CD4+ T cell isolation kit. Unexposed donor CD4+ T cells were tested for reactivity to SARS-CoV-2 S and N and four common cold coronavirus spike pools, as cell number allowed. Each well held a few million PBMCs cultured in IMDM containing around 5% human AB serum and roughly 9.3 IU/ml IL-2. Half of the culture medium was replaced with fresh IL-2-containing medium on days 3 and 7. In general, every peptide culture condition was set up in three replicate wells. Leukapheresis product for the unexposed donors was bought commercially. Ficoll-Paque PLUS gradient centrifugation was used to isolate PBMCs from either whole blood or leukapheresis product. PBMCs were either used fresh in the expansion assay or cryopreserved at -140 degrees C. The QIAamp Micro DNA Kit was used to extract genomic DNA from the CD4+ T cells.

The method behind the library was the immunoSEQ multiplex PCR assay. Per the source publication's procedure: Preprocessing removed nonproductive sequences and CDR3s not starting with C, not ending with F or W, or shorter than 7 amino acids. The MANAFEST web app was used to call antigen-specific clonotypes on the basis of expansion compared with the reference and with other culture wells. A clone was considered positive if significant expansion relative to the reference culture was observed in 2 of 3 replicate wells at an FDR below 0.05. A further requirement for positive clones was significant expansion compared with all other tandem wells, along with an odds ratio above 5. Pairwise Levenshtein distance, computed with the stringdist R package after three terminal residues were trimmed from each end, was used as the measure of CDR3 homology. TCRdb retrieved this table from immuneACCESS and kept in-frame rearrangements only. Not all clones are present; in checked studies, unresolved V genes account for under half, and no reason is known for the remainder. That table gives V, J and clone size, and the DNA gave D and trimming. Recorded for this sample are some 21,000 clones; more than 60% of them occurred a single time. The ten largest clones represent roughly a sixth of the sample.

Including the terminal cysteine and phenylalanine, the CDR3 comprises 15 residues. Kept here is only the CDR3 DNA, which spans 45 bases and is read in frame from base 1. Compared with germline, V lacks 6 bases and J lacks 5 bases; bases without a gene match: 11. The germline V gene specifies MNHEY as CDR1 and SVGAGI as CDR2. These data belong to a study of CD4 T cells in relation to SARS-CoV-2 and coronaviruses (dated by TCRdb to the early 2020s). About the investigation overall: In the ViraFEST assay, PBMCs were grown with antigen for nine to eleven days, and TCR beta CDR3s were then sequenced to identify antigen-specific clonal expansions. The study assessed, at the TCR clonotype level, memory CD4+ T cell crossreactivity between SARS-CoV-2 and common cold coronavirus spike proteins. For other donors in the study, expansion assays were sequenced with a different, Illumina-based TCR-beta assay. The Adaptive Biotechnologies TCR-sequencing kit was used for samples from a few pre-COVID donors and for the naive versus memory experiments, whereas the other data were Illumina-based. An HIV-1 Nef peptide pool or a culture without peptide was used as the negative reference condition. Shared crossreactive spike epitopes were mapped to their HLA restriction using patient-derived lymphoblastoid cell lines. What the work shows at the level of the full study, not this receptor alone: Because the crossreactivity analysis focused on spike protein, crossreactivity against other viral proteins was not assessed. Pre-pandemic and post-infection samples were not both contributed by any donor, so tracing of the source of pre-existing responses was limited. Small numbers of patients and of tested TCRs were a limitation of the study. In roughly two thirds of donors, memory CD4+ clonotypes turned up that crossrecognized SARS-CoV-2 and at least one common cold coronavirus spike. Compared with monoreactive clones, crossreactive clones had significantly weaker SARS-CoV-2-driven expansion, a result consistent with antigenic imprinting.

The material sequenced was CD4+ T cells from PBMCs, cultured in vitro. The receptor was isolated from a human donor in good health. This receptor chain uses TRBV6-5 and TRBJ1-1, with 8 junctional bases fitting TRBD1. CDR3 reads: CASSDRGQGLTEAFF. The sequenced DNA is TGTGCCAGCAGCGACAGAGGACAGGGTCTGACTGAAGCTTTCTTT.